This T cell receptor (beta chain) came from a study of blood T cell repertoires in COVID-19. Overall study: Sites across the United States, Italy and Spain contributed samples from acute and convalescent COVID-19. Sources were T cells, B-cell-depleted T cells, or PBMCs; the material itself was cDNA or gDNA.

The protocol was immunoSEQ multiplex PCR, while the TCRdb copy is restricted to in-frame clones and leaves out a portion. The table shows under 250,000 clones, with 70% to 90% occurring only once. Germline V lookup: CDR1 SGDLS, CDR2 YYNGEE. Trimming took off 0 bases at V and 3 bases at J, with 12 bases between the two ends. This CDR3 contains 15 residues. This clone occurred once. The V call is TRBV9, the J call TRBJ1-1; D might be TRBD1 (5 bases). The sequence was collected from a young man who had recovered from COVID-19. The sequenced sample consisted of PBMCs or T cells enriched from blood (not recorded which). This CDR3 is CASSVVGRGDTEAFF. Written as DNA, the CDR3 is TGTGCCAGCAGCGTAGTAGGTCGGGGGGACACTGAAGCTTTCTTT.